A selection of T cell receptor beta chains follows, all from one sample in a study of cytomegalovirus exposure and HLA in healthy donors. Some clones are missing from TCRdb's copy, which holds only in-frame ones; the method was immunoSEQ multiplex PCR. The data hold fewer than 100,000 clones, with 78% observed a single time. Sequenced: PBMCs. The receptors here all came from a woman in her thirties or forties in good health and CMV-seropositive. Each CDR3 is given with its conserved first and last residue. D genes are given only for firm matches. Clone size is shown for a subset of rows, as once, few, many or a class of expanded clone.

j_call clone_size v_call cdr3_length d_call cdr3_nt cdr3_aa
TRBJ2-7 once TRBV10-2 12 NA TGCGCCAGCAGTGTAAGCAAAAGCGAGCAGTACTTC CASSVSKSEQYF
TRBJ2-3 NA TRBV10-3 17 TRBD2 TGTGCCACCGGGACTAGCGGGAGGGGACGGGGCACAGATACGCAGTATTTT CATGTSGRGRGTDTQYF
TRBJ2-1 NA TRBV19 15 TRBD2 TGTGCCAGTACCTTACTAGCGGGAAGGGGCGATGAGCAGTTCTTC CASTLLAGRGDEQFF
TRBJ2-1 NA TRBV9 16 TRBD2 TGTGCCAGCAGCACCACCGGGACTAGCGGGGCCAATGAGCAGTTCTTC CASSTTGTSGANEQFF
TRBJ2-1 once TRBV6-5 13 TRBD1 TGTGCCAGCAGTTCCCCAGGGGGCGTTGAGCAGTTCTTC CASSSPGGVEQFF
TRBJ2-7 NA TRBV2 13 NA TGTGCCAGCAGAAGGGACACAGCCTACGAGCAGTACTTC CASRRDTAYEQYF
TRBJ2-5 NA TRBV5-1 17 TRBD2 TGCGCCAGCAGCTTGGATCCCAGCGGGAGGGCCGGTGAGACCCAGTACTTC CASSLDPSGRAGETQYF
TRBJ2-3 NA TRBV30 13 NA TGTGCCTCATCGCCGGGGTTCACAGATACGCAGTATTTT CASSPGFTDTQYF
TRBJ2-7 NA TRBV19 15 TRBD2 TGTGCCAGTAGTATAGGTAGCGGGAGTTCCTACGAGCAGTACTTC CASSIGSGSSYEQYF
TRBJ1-5 NA TRBV28 18 TRBD1 TGTGCCAGCAGTCTACCGGGACAGGGGGCCTACGTGAATCAGCCCCAGCATTTT CASSLPGQGAYVNQPQHF
TRBJ2-2 NA TRBV5-1 15 TRBD1 TGCGCCAGCAGACTCGGACAGGACTTCACCGGGGAGCTGTTTTTT CASRLGQDFTGELFF
TRBJ2-7 few TRBV5-1 14 TRBD2 TGCGCCAGCGGCAGCGGGAGGTTCACCTACGAGCAGTACTTC CASGSGRFTYEQYF
TRBJ2-1 NA TRBV6-5 13 TRBD2 TGTGCCAGCATGCTAGCGGGAGTAGGGGAGCAGTTCTTC CASMLAGVGEQFF
TRBJ2-2 NA TRBV10-1 15 TRBD2 TGCGCCAGAAAGGTGGCGGGAGTGGGCACCGGGGAGCTGTTTTTT CARKVAGVGTGELFF
TRBJ1-1 NA TRBV5-4 15 TRBD1 TGTGCCAGCAGCGTTGGGGACAGGGTGAACACTGAAGCTTTCTTT CASSVGDRVNTEAFF
TRBJ2-7 NA TRBV27 16 TRBD2 TGTGCCAGCAGTTTAAGGTGGGGACTAGCGGGGTTCGAGCAGTACTTC CASSLRWGLAGFEQYF
TRBJ2-5 few TRBV28 14 TRBD1 TGTGCCAGCATTGGGCAACAGGGGTGGGAGACCCAGTACTTC CASIGQQGWETQYF
TRBJ2-3 NA TRBV29-1 13 TRBD2 TGCAGCGTGGGACTAGCTGGCACAGATACGCAGTATTTT CSVGLAGTDTQYF
TRBJ2-7 NA TRBV27 15 NA TGTGCCAGCAGTTACTTGGGGGGGGCGTCGTACGAGCAGTACTTC CASSYLGGASYEQYF
TRBJ2-7 NA TRBV5-1 17 TRBD1 TGCGCCAGCAGCCCCACCTCTCGGGACAGGGGGCCGGGCGAGCAGTACTTC CASSPTSRDRGPGEQYF
TRBJ2-7 NA TRBV10-3 14 NA TGTGCCATTAAAGGAGGGGGCCCCTCCTACGAGCAGTACTTC CAIKGGGPSYEQYF
TRBJ1-2 NA TRBV5-1 15 NA TGCGCCAGCAGCAACTCCGGGAACCCATCTATCGGCTACACCTTC CASSNSGNPSIGYTF